Listed below are T cell receptor beta chains from one sample, sequenced in a study of radiation and T cells in renal cell carcinoma. Profiling relied on immunoSEQ multiplex PCR, and the TCRdb table lists in-frame clones only, not all of them. The sample lists 95,000 or so clones, 65% to 90% occurring once. The sequencing here drew on blood, taken from a patient whose treatment included radiotherapy and nephrectomy. These receptors originate from a man aged 50-59 years with renal cell carcinoma. CDR3s include the opening cysteine and the closing phenylalanine or tryptophan. A D gene is named only where the DNA matches it firmly. Size is stated for part of the rows, as once, few or many counts, or as a class when the clone is expanded.

CDR3nt	CDR3aa	v_gene	j_gene	abundance	d_gene
TGTGCCAGCCTACCCATGTCTTGGGGGACAGCGGCCTACGAGCAGTACTTC	CASLPMSWGTAAYEQYF	TRBV21-1	TRBJ2-7	.	.
TGTGCCAGCAGCTTGGGTGGACAGGGGTCTGGGTATGGCTACACCTTC	CASSLGGQGSGYGYTF	TRBV5-4	TRBJ1-2	.	TRBD1
TGTGCCAGCAGCTCTAGACAGGGGGCGTTTGACACCGGGGAGCTGTTTTTT	CASSSRQGAFDTGELFF	TRBV5-4	TRBJ2-2	once	TRBD1
TGCGCCAGCAGCCAAGAAGCGGCAACCTACAATGAGCAGTTCTTC	CASSQEAATYNEQFF	TRBV4-3	TRBJ2-1	.	.
TGTGCCAGCAGCTTATTTTCACAGCACACCGGGGAGCTGTTTTTT	CASSLFSQHTGELFF	TRBV7-2	TRBJ2-2	once	.
TGTGCCAGCAGCTTGAACCAGGGTAGCCACAATGAGCAGTTCTTC	CASSLNQGSHNEQFF	TRBV7-2	TRBJ2-1	.	.
TGTGCCAGCAGCTCCCGGCCGGACAGAGAAGAGACCCAGTACTTC	CASSSRPDREETQYF	TRBV7-9	TRBJ2-5	.	.
TGTGCCAGCAGCCTTACCCAGGGAAGCGGGAGGGTTCAAGAGACCCAGTACTTC	CASSLTQGSGRVQETQYF	TRBV7-9	TRBJ2-5	.	TRBD2
TGCGCCAGCAGCTTGTGGGCAGGGGCGCAAGAGACCCAGTACTTC	CASSLWAGAQETQYF	TRBV5-1	TRBJ2-5	.	.
TGTGCCAGCAGTAGGGTATCAAGTCAGTTTAACTATGGCTACACCTTC	CASSRVSSQFNYGYTF	TRBV6-6	TRBJ1-2	.	.
TGTGCCAGTAGTCAAACTGACAACTCCTACGAGCAGTACTTC	CASSQTDNSYEQYF	TRBV19	TRBJ2-7	.	.
TGTGCCAGCAGTTACTCGATACAGGGGCCCATTCGGAATGAGCAGTTCTTC	CASSYSIQGPIRNEQFF	TRBV6-7	TRBJ2-1	.	TRBD1
TGTGCCAGTAGTACATTTTCTAGCGGGAAGGAGACCCAGTACTTC	CASSTFSSGKETQYF	TRBV19	TRBJ2-5	.	TRBD2
TGCGCCAGCAGCTTGGTGTCGGGGGGCCCCAATCAGCCCCAGCATTTT	CASSLVSGGPNQPQHF	TRBV5-1	TRBJ1-5	.	.
TGTGCCACCAGCCTCCAGCGGGGGATTTACGAGCAGTACTTC	CATSLQRGIYEQYF	TRBV15	TRBJ2-7	.	TRBD2
TGTGCCAGCAGCGTAGGAGTTGCAACTAATGAAAAACTGTTTTTT	CASSVGVATNEKLFF	TRBV9	TRBJ1-4	.	.
TGTGCCAGCAGAGGAGCGGGGGGCACCGGGGAGCTGTTTTTT	CASRGAGGTGELFF	TRBV13	TRBJ2-2	.	TRBD2
TGTGCCAGCAGTCTACGACAGGGAAGAAATGAAAAACTGTTTTTT	CASSLRQGRNEKLFF	TRBV27	TRBJ1-4	.	TRBD1
TGTGCCAGCAGCCTCCGTCAGGGGGGCGATTCACCCCTCCACTTT	CASSLRQGGDSPLHF	TRBV9	TRBJ1-6	.	TRBD1
TGTGCCGGGCTGTCGGATAGCTCCTACGAGCAGTACTTC	CAGLSDSSYEQYF	TRBV30	TRBJ2-7	.	.
TGTGCCAGCAGTTCATCAAGACAGGGGAATTCACCCCTCCACTTT	CASSSSRQGNSPLHF	TRBV6-5	TRBJ1-6	.	TRBD1
TGTGCCAGCAGTGAAGAAGTTCGTCAGCCCCAGCATTTT	CASSEEVRQPQHF	TRBV2	TRBJ1-5	.	.
TGTGCCAGCAGTTACTCCCTCTACGAGCAGTACTTC	CASSYSLYEQYF	TRBV6-5	TRBJ2-7	.	.
TGTGCCTGGAGTGTCAGGGGGCGAAACTATGGCTACACCTTC	CAWSVRGRNYGYTF	TRBV30	TRBJ1-2	.	TRBD1
TGTGCCAGCATCGGGACAGCAAACTATGGCTACACCTTC	CASIGTANYGYTF	TRBV2	TRBJ1-2	.	TRBD1
TGCGCCAGCAGCCAAGTGGGACAGGGCCAATCACCCCTCCACTTT	CASSQVGQGQSPLHF	TRBV4-3	TRBJ1-6	few	TRBD1
TGCGCCAGCAGCCACGATGACACGGACGAAGAGACCCAGTACTTC	CASSHDDTDEETQYF	TRBV5-1	TRBJ2-5	.	.
TGTGCCAGCAGCCAGCCCCTAGCGGGGGTGGCCGGGGAGCTGTTTTTT	CASSQPLAGVAGELFF	TRBV7-8	TRBJ2-2	.	TRBD2
TGTGCCAGCAGTGGCCGGGACCGAGAGACCCAGTACTTC	CASSGRDRETQYF	TRBV2	TRBJ2-5	.	.
TGCGCCAGCAGCCGACGACTAGCGGGGACCTACAATGAGCAGTTCTTC	CASSRRLAGTYNEQFF	TRBV5-1	TRBJ2-1	.	TRBD2
TGTGCCAGCCCTGGGTGCGGATTCTATAATTCACCCCTCCACTTT	CASPGCGFYNSPLHF	TRBV25-1	TRBJ1-6	.	.
TGTGCCAGCAGCTCCGGGGGGGCCTACTACAATGAGCAGTTCTTC	CASSSGGAYYNEQFF	TRBV7-3	TRBJ2-1	once	TRBD2
TGTGCCAGTAGTATTAATCAGGGGACGTATGGCTACACCTTC	CASSINQGTYGYTF	TRBV19	TRBJ1-2	few	.
TGTGCCAGCAGCTCCGTGTATGAGCAGTTCTTC	CASSSVYEQFF	TRBV11-2	TRBJ2-1	once	.
TGTGCCAGCAGTGGCTCCGAATATGGCTACACCTTC	CASSGSEYGYTF	TRBV28	TRBJ1-2	once	.
TGTGCCAGCAGCTTAGTCACGGGGGGCAACAATGAGCAGTTCTTC	CASSLVTGGNNEQFF	TRBV11-2	TRBJ2-1	.	.
TGTGCCTGGAGTGTAGGGTGGACCTACGAGCAGTACTTC	CAWSVGWTYEQYF	TRBV30	TRBJ2-7	.	.
TGTGCCAGCAGATCGACAGGGTACGGCAATCAGCCCCAGCATTTT	CASRSTGYGNQPQHF	TRBV6-5	TRBJ1-5	.	TRBD1
TGTGCCAGCAGTTGGGCGGGACAGGGTAATGAAAAACTGTTTTTT	CASSWAGQGNEKLFF	TRBV13	TRBJ1-4	.	TRBD1
TGTGCCAGCAGGTGGAGCACAGATACGCAGTATTTT	CASRWSTDTQYF	TRBV27	TRBJ2-3	.	.
TGTGCCAGCAGCCCCGGACAGGGATATGGCTACACCTTC	CASSPGQGYGYTF	TRBV11-2	TRBJ1-2	.	TRBD1
TGTGCCAGCACGTTAAAAGATACGCAGTATTTT	CASTLKDTQYF	TRBV2	TRBJ2-3	.	.
TGTGCCAGTAGTATAGGCCGGACTGAAGCTTTCTTT	CASSIGRTEAFF	TRBV19	TRBJ1-1	.	.
TGCGCCAGCAGCTCCTACCCGAATGGGGTTTCTGGAAACACCATATATTTT	CASSSYPNGVSGNTIYF	TRBV5-1	TRBJ1-3	.	.
TGTGCCAGCAGCTTGGGGACTAGCGGAAATACGCAGTATTTT	CASSLGTSGNTQYF	TRBV5-4	TRBJ2-3	.	TRBD2
TGTGCCAGCAACCGGGCCGGGAAAGCTTTCTTT	CASNRAGKAFF	TRBV11-2	TRBJ1-1	few	.
TGTGCCAGCAGACCCGGGACAGGGGGGGATCAGCCCCAGCATTTT	CASRPGTGGDQPQHF	TRBV2	TRBJ1-5	once	TRBD1
TGCGCCAGCAGCCCACAGGGGAACACTGAAGCTTTCTTT	CASSPQGNTEAFF	TRBV5-1	TRBJ1-1	once	.
TGTGCCACCCGATCGGGGTACCTCAGCGACACCTTC	CATRSGYLSDTF	TRBV28	TRBJ1-2	.	.
TGTGCCAGCAGTTACGGGACCCCCGCGAAGACCCAGTACTTC	CASSYGTPAKTQYF	TRBV6-5	TRBJ2-5	.	.
TGTGCCTGGAGTCTTGGGACAGGGGGTAACAATGAGCAGTTCTTC	CAWSLGTGGNNEQFF	TRBV30	TRBJ2-1	once	TRBD1
TGCAGCGTTGAAGGAGTCAATCAGGGAAGCTGCACTGAAGCTTTCTTT	CSVEGVNQGSCTEAFF	TRBV29-1	TRBJ1-1	.	.
TGTGCCAGCAGTTCGAGGCAGGGGTTCTCTGGCTACACCTTC	CASSSRQGFSGYTF	TRBV2	TRBJ1-2	medium-sized	.
TGCAGCGTCGACAGGGGAAGGAACACTGAAGCTTTCTTT	CSVDRGRNTEAFF	TRBV29-1	TRBJ1-1	.	TRBD1
TGTGCCAGCAGTCCCCTAGGAGAGACCCAGTACTTC	CASSPLGETQYF	TRBV2	TRBJ2-5	.	.